This T cell receptor (beta chain) was captured in a study of blood T cells in healthy people across ages. The individuals who served as donors were healthy Caucasians living in Russia, aged roughly 6 to 90. With each sample, at least 6 micrograms of total RNA were extracted. Together with a sample-barcoded 5' primer, a J-beta primer mix was included in a second PCR lasting 7 to 11 cycles. TCRdb processed the 5' RACE reads anew with MiXCR; each CDR3 protein has one entry. The sample has 1.5 million to 2 million distinct CDR3 sequences, around 50% seen once. The TCR originated in a woman in her forties in good health. Source material: blood.

The CDR3 is CASSIDQWTYNEQFF. The DNA for the CDR3 is TGTGCCAGTAGTATAGATCAATGGACGTACAATGAGCAGTTCTTC. This chain uses TRBV19 with TRBJ2-1; D not resolved. V lost 0 bases to trimming and J lost 4 bases, with 10 bases between them. The CDR3 totals 15 residues. Germline values: CDR1 LNHDA, CDR2 SQIVND (reference sequence).